Detailed here is one TCR beta chain. Method: immunoSEQ multiplex PCR; TCRdb's copy keeps in-frame clones and lacks some. The table lists over 100,000 clones, around nine tenths of them singletons. This sample stems from a study of T cell changes during pregnancy in multiple sclerosis. Per germline, CDR1 LNHDA and CDR2 SQIVND (reference sequence). V lost 5 bases to trimming and J lost 8 bases; unmatched junction nucleotides: 8. This CDR3 region has 13 residues. The TCR originated in a female donor with multiple sclerosis, enrolled in a pregnancy study. The chain is built from TRBV19 and TRBJ1-2, with 7 bases aligning to TRBD1. The source was peripheral blood, collected in the third trimester of pregnancy. The CDR3 DNA reads TGTGCCAGTAGTCCAGGGACAGTGGGAGGCTACACCTTC. It specifies CASSPGTVGGYTF.